This T cell receptor beta chain is from a study of CD8 T cells in ankylosing spondylitis. Making the TCR beta libraries involved quantitative 5'-RACE with molecular barcodes. TCRdb recomputed calls from the 5' RACE reads with MiXCR, one row per CDR3 protein. Found here are around 280,000 distinct CDR3 sequences, roughly 20% of them singletons; the top ten hold roughly 8%. Study results and caveats: Within matched ankylosing spondylitis synovial fluid, disease-linked clones were reportedly significantly enriched. Disease-linked clones, CD8+, were relatively rare in peripheral blood. Made up of under 10 highly homologous variants, a TCR beta motif appeared characteristic of ankylosing spondylitis blood.

The CDR3 is 16 residues long. V was pared by 5 bases and J by 9 bases, with 9 bases of the junction left unmatched. On this clonotype: What it binds is not known.

V gene TRBV12-3 or TRBV12-4 combines with J gene TRBJ2-2; 13 positions match TRBD2. The source of this sequence is a male donor with ankylosing spondylitis or in good health (not recorded which). Sequenced material: blood, either unsorted or a sorted T cell fraction (not recorded which). This chain's CDR3 is CASSPRTSGGHRELFF. DNA of the CDR3: TGTGCCAGCAGTCCCCGGACTAGCGGGGGCCACCGGGAGCTGTTTTTT.